This entry describes one T cell receptor (beta chain). This clone has more than one count but fewer than ten. What this receptor recognizes is not known. Nothing much larger sits one base from this clone, and base qualities are not available. This entry belongs to a study of cytomegalovirus exposure and HLA in healthy donors (TCRdb year 2017). For context, the study as a whole: In an earlier analysis of 587 of the donors, approximately 300 Gb of sequence data and roughly 100 million unique TCR beta sequences from about 179 million T cells were reported. The number of donors typed differed by locus, with about 629-630 for A, B, C, DRB1 and DQB1, around 500 for DQA1, over 600 for DPA1, and approximately 470 for DPB1. In the later analysis, no new phenotypic data were used to find candidate immune exposures; instead, reliance was placed on TCR beta sequences and their occurrence across donors. Five DR-DQ haplotypes were handled as single units for association and clustering because linkage in the cohort was strong. The genetic ancestry cluster associated with self-reported Caucasian donors included 81% of the approximately 430 genotyped donors. In addition to the first cohort of 500 to 850 subjects, a separate validation cohort of 130 or so different subjects was used. The study combined high-throughput TCR immunosequencing, statistical association of individual TCRs with disease status, and machine learning to predict cytomegalovirus infection status. Among some 400 genotyped donors of the cohort, an average of 235,054 unique TCR beta nucleotide sequences were sequenced per donor, 15% to 20% of them non-productive. A later analysis re-analyzed previously published TCR beta repertoires from 666 donors and added high-resolution HLA genotyping to study TCR occurrence patterns. An earlier analysis of some 500 of the donors used high-throughput TCR beta sequencing to judge whether each TCR beta V gene segment behaved as functional or pseudogenic. Using immunosequencing, the study profiled T cell repertoires from about 610 subjects and related those repertoires to cytomegalovirus serostatus. The study was designed to test whether signatures of past pathogen exposure could be identified by cataloging public T cell receptors. Every discovery cohort repertoire had been produced on one sequencing platform. Donor age, sex, ethnicity and CMV serostatus were compiled together with the repertoire data. HLA typing included class I and class II loci at four-digit resolution. A later genetic analysis used genome-wide SNP genotypes for about three fifths of the 666 donors, treating that subset as a discovery cohort. An early release that covered 500 to 800 HLA-typed donors contained about 300 gigabases of sequencing data and approximately 85 million unique TCR sequences. Results the study describes overall, beyond this receptor: Correlated functional status among segregating V segments might be attributable to linkage disequilibrium, but an unknown experimental factor could not be ruled out. Because counts were too low, roughly 16 rarely observed V segments, including chromosome 9 orphons, were excluded from the earlier analysis of roughly 580 of the donors. Because HLA typing was missing for some donors at each locus, association tests included only the typed subset. Specific HLA alleles were associated with about 17,000 TCR beta sequences at a false discovery rate of 0.05 in a later analysis. The presence/absence analyses assumed that sequencing depth was roughly uniform across donors, and that assumption may not be true. A further reported finding was that TCR beta sequences accurately predicted the HLA-A and HLA-B alleles for most subjects in the first cohort. The study gave a list of some 150 TCR beta chains associated with cytomegalovirus. In a later analysis, HLA-associated TCR beta chains showed more clonal expansion and lower generation probabilities than non-associated chains that were equally common. Only TCR beta chains were sequenced in this cohort, and the absence of alpha or paired-chain data limited detectable features. Assigning TCR associations to individual alleles was difficult when HLA alleles, especially DR and DQ, strongly co-occurred. Most TCR sequences were observed very rarely across donors, whereas some public TCRs were present in many individuals. A later genetic analysis associated a missense DCLRE1C variant with V-gene and J-gene trimming of TCR beta chains, and an independent cohort replicated the association. The authors suggested that the approach could potentially be generalized to other disease states and immunological phenotypes. Cytomegalovirus status was reported to be diagnosed by the classifier with high specificity and sensitivity in both the original and validation cohorts. In a later analysis, TCR association rates were found to vary across HLA loci, with the most associated TCRs seen for DRB1 alleles and the fewest for HLA-C alleles. According to a later genetic analysis, donors in an Asian-associated ancestry cluster had fewer N-insertions in productive TCRs than the approximately 700-donor mean. For the cohort, immune exposure information was limited to CMV serostatus. In a later analysis, most CMV-associated TCR beta chains were found to appear HLA-restricted, with HLA associations seemingly driven largely by CMV exposure. Broadly in line with IMGT annotations, most TCR beta V segments showed up in productive rearrangements about 87% or about 30% of the time in an earlier analysis of around 550 of the donors. In a later analysis, several top co-occurrence clusters were reported to appear linked to parvovirus B19, influenza, CMV and Epstein-Barr virus. A cluster of highly shared sequence variants was judged likely to represent a technical artifact of the sequencing pipeline. In vitro tests confirmed that a few of the cytomegalovirus-associated TCR beta chains recognize cytomegalovirus antigens.

Libraries were built with the immunoSEQ multiplex PCR assay. For the multiplex PCR, a mixture combining 60 forward primers for TCR Vbeta segments and 13 reverse primers for TCR Jbeta segments was used. The CDR3 region of rearranged TCR beta genes was amplified from genomic DNA by a multiplex PCR assay. The Illumina HiSeq System was used to sequence the amplified TCR beta libraries as 87-base-pair reads. The study's processing was this. Across the 500 to 850 repertoires, a later analysis counted 60 million to 90 million unique TCR beta chains, 9 million to 14 million of which were shared by at least two donors. Raw reads were error-corrected and collapsed into unique sequences with a nearest-neighbor algorithm that merged closely related sequences to remove PCR and sequencing errors. Alignment of CDR3 sequences to IMGT reference sequences was used to assign V, D and J gene segments. For a sequence to be retained, a match of at least six nucleotides was required to both a V gene segment and a J gene segment. A rearrangement was called productive if the CDR3 had no stop codons and remained in frame with V and J, and every other rearrangement was called non-productive. CDR3 was defined according to IMGT convention as the region running from the second conserved V-encoded cysteine to the conserved J-encoded phenylalanine. The earlier analysis of about 560 of the donors excluded any sequence lacking an unambiguous match to a single V gene segment. An earlier analysis of several hundred of the donors classified V segments as functional when productive rearrangements were above 56.7% and as segregating when the standard deviation between donors was above 5%. To diagnose cytomegalovirus status from the catalog of TCR beta chain sequences, a statistical classification framework was built. In a later analysis, TCR nucleotide sequences were compared against IMGT/GENE-DB human TR gene sequences so that V and J genes could be assigned. Using the TCRdist pipeline, a later analysis assigned CDR3 sequences along with most-parsimonious VDJ recombination scenarios. In a later analysis, each TCR beta chain was defined by its CDR3 amino acid sequence together with its V-gene family, and reads lacking a unique V-gene family were excluded. To address suspected cross-contamination and a sequencing artifact, a later analysis removed around 590 highly shared, low-generation-probability nucleotide sequences. For each public chain, a later analysis derived a clonal expansion index from normalized ranks of inferred template counts within each repertoire. In a later analysis, generation probabilities were computed using a VDJ recombination model fitted to out-of-frame rearrangements, and the results were checked against IGoR. In a later analysis, TCR-TCR, TCR-HLA and TCR-CMV co-occurrence was scored with hypergeometric tests, and a repertoire-size bias correction was applied to TCR pairs. To estimate false discovery rates, a later analysis permuted the HLA or CMV assignments 20 times. In a later analysis, co-occurring TCRs were grouped using DBSCAN, and TCRdist sequence similarity was added for clustering within HLA-allele-positive subsets. Co-occurrence clustering excluded repertoires with fewer than 30,000 or more than 120,000 public chains, plus five with anomalous nucleotide sharing. TCRdb carries this immuneACCESS record with in-frame sequences only. Its versions omit some clonotypes, under half of them owing to an unresolved V gene in the studies checked, with the rest unexplained. The V and J calls and clone size are taken from that table; D and trimming were inferred from the DNA. This sample holds about 200,000 clones; around 75% were observed only once. The top ten constitute 1.5% to 2% of the sample.

The cohort consisted of approximately 690 healthy bone marrow donors. Cohort members were all nominally healthy when sampled, although unrecorded immune exposures were likely present. The donor tested CMV seronegative and was one of the 352 seronegative cohort members. Each donor provided a peripheral blood sample, and peripheral blood mononuclear cells were used for TCR beta sequencing. The Qiagen DNeasy Blood Extraction Kit was used to extract genomic DNA from the blood cell samples. The sequenced material came from PBMCs. The TCR was taken from a woman in her thirties in good health and CMV-seronegative.

The sequenced DNA is TGTGCCAGCAGCTCTGGGACTCGTTCTGCTAATGAAAAACTGTTTTTT. Its protein product is CASSSGTRSANEKLFF. The receptor chain draws on TRBV5-4 and TRBJ1-4; perhaps TRBD1 is the D gene, with 5 bases matching. The CDR3 numbers 16 residues from cysteine through phenylalanine. CDR3 DNA is the only sequence kept; it has 48 bases, read in frame from the first base. Trimming costs V 3 bases and J 3 bases, and their ends lie 15 bases apart. Via the germline V gene (reference sequence), CDR1 is SGHNT and CDR2 YYREEE. The reference TRBV5-4 and TRBJ1-4 proteins fill in what lies around the CDR3, so the full variable domain reads ETGVTQSPTHLIKTRGQQVTLRCSSQSGHNTVSWYQQALGQGPQFIFQYYREEENGRGNFPPRFSGLQFPNYSSELNVNALELDDSALYLCASSSGTRSANEKLFFGSGTQLSVL.